This T cell receptor beta chain is from a study of blood T cell repertoires in COVID-19. Study summary: The study drew acute and convalescent COVID-19 samples from the United States, Italy and Spain.

Participants spanned ages about 18 to 95 years and resided in some 22 US areas. V was pared by 2 bases and J by 8 bases, with 1 base of the junction left unmatched. There are 13 residues in the CDR3. Germline loops: CDR1 MNHEY, CDR2 SMNVEV (reference sequence). As originally analysed: Estimation of nucleated cell counts relied on the amplification of reference gene primers. Here immunoSEQ multiplex PCR was the method, and the copy in TCRdb shows in-frame clones only, minus some. That table is the source of V, J and clone size, and D and trimming were worked out from the DNA. The sample has around 250,000 clones, 82% seen once.

The sequence was collected from a man between 40 and 49 years old who had recovered from COVID-19. V usage is TRBV27 and J usage is TRBJ1-2; 11 bases agree with TRBD1. The source material was PBMCs or T cells enriched from blood (not recorded which). The CDR3 region has the DNA TGTGCCAGCAGTTTAGGGACAGGGGGGGGCTACACCTTC. This translates into CASSLGTGGGYTF.